The 23 T cell receptor beta chains below were found in one sample sequenced in a study of identical twins. TCRdb re-analysed the 5' RACE reads in MiXCR, keeping a single row per CDR3 protein. The data hold approximately 1.8 million distinct CDR3 sequences, with under 35% observed a single time. Sequenced material: cord blood. The source is a newborn girl in good health.

The chain has TRBV6-6 and TRBJ1-1, with D unclear. The CDR3 contains 16 residues. Germline-derived CDR1 and CDR2 are MNHNY and SVGAGI (reference sequence). Deletions cut 0 bases from V and 0 bases from J, with 11 bases between. The CDR3 protein is CASSYSGGIMNTEAFF. In DNA form, the CDR3 reads TGTGCCAGCAGTTACTCTGGAGGCATCATGAACACTGAAGCTTTCTTT.

This chain uses TRBV5-1 with TRBJ2-5; a possible D gene is TRBD1 (5 bases). The germline gives CDR1 SGHRS, CDR2 YFSETQ. Trimming took off 1 base at V and 5 bases at J, with 15 bases between the two ends. This CDR3 is built from 15 residues. This CDR3 reads CASSLSYQGRETQYF. The CDR3 nucleotides are TGCGCCAGCAGCTTGAGCTATCAGGGTAGGGAGACCCAGTACTTC.

The rearrangement links TRBV3-1 to TRBJ2-3, with D hard to call. Trimming shortened V by 0 bases and J by 2 bases, and 12 bases separated the two germline ends. This CDR3 is built from 16 residues. Germline V gene data show CDR1 as LGHDT and CDR2 as YNNKEL (reference sequence). The CDR3 region is CASSQDAGPPTDTQYF. CDR3 DNA: TGTGCCAGCAGCCAAGATGCCGGGCCACCCACAGATACGCAGTATTTT.

The CDR3 reads CAISKAAGTSTDTQYF. The CDR3 DNA reads TGTGCCATCAGTAAGGCCGCGGGGACTAGCACAGATACGCAGTATTTT. The V gene is TRBV10-3, the J gene TRBJ2-3; a weak D match, TRBD2 (6 bases). This CDR3 region has 16 residues. Germline values: CDR1 ENHRY, CDR2 SYGVKD. Between the trimmed V and J ends, which lost 5 bases and 0 bases, there was a span of 15 bases.

This clonotype was picked up many times. This chain connects TRBV11-2 to TRBJ2-3; 8 bases are shared with TRBD2. The ends lost 2 bases at V and 7 bases at J; junction bases unmatched: 5. CDR3 length equals 14 residues. Germline V gives CDR1 SGHAT, CDR2 FQNNGV. In DNA, the CDR3 is TGTGCCAGCAGCTTAATAGCGGGGACCTATACGCAGTATTTT. Its protein is CASSLIAGTYTQYF.

This clonotype was recorded a few times. V is TRBV3-1 and J is TRBJ2-5; possibly TRBD2 for D (6 bases). Germline-derived CDR1 and CDR2 are LGHDT and YNNKEL (reference sequence). The CDR3 loop spans 16 amino acids. The ends were cut back, 3 bases at V and 2 bases at J, with 16 bases in the middle. CDR3 in amino acids: CASSQKGAAGQETQYF. The CDR3 region has the DNA TGTGCCAGCAGCCAGAAAGGCGCGGCGGGACAAGAGACCCAGTACTTC.

J is TRBJ2-1 and V is TRBV18; a weak D match, TRBD1 (5 bases). Germline values: CDR1 KGHSH, CDR2 LQKENI. Trimming cost V 6 bases and J 0 bases, with 21 bases left between them. The CDR3 runs 18 residues. The CDR3 is CASSRKGNRLSSYNEQFF. The CDR3 DNA is TGTGCCAGCTCTCGAAAAGGGAACAGGCTGAGCTCCTACAATGAGCAGTTCTTC.

The chain uses TRBV3-1 and TRBJ1-4; 8 bases match TRBD1. The CDR3 covers 14 residues. The V segment lost 4 bases and the J segment 7 bases; nucleotides outside the gene matches: 5. The germline V gene has CDR1 LGHDT and CDR2 YNNKEL (reference sequence). The CDR3 region is CASSRRTGSEKLFF. CDR3 nucleotides: TGTGCCAGCAGCCGGAGGACAGGGAGTGAAAAACTGTTTTTT.

This chain uses TRBV12-3 or TRBV12-4 with TRBJ2-1; D possibly corresponds to TRBD1 (8 bases). Trimming cost V 6 bases and J 9 bases, with 36 bases left between them. This CDR3 contains 20 residues. Here the CDR3 reads CASRITRQGLRPPGGPEQFF. CDR3 coding DNA: TGTGCCAGCAGAATTACCCGACAGGGGCTAAGACCCCCGGGAGGCCCTGAGCAGTTCTTC.

The chain has TRBV5-1 and TRBJ2-7; TRBD1 matches at 8 bases. The germline V gene has CDR1 SGHRS and CDR2 YFSETQ. The CDR3 spans 13 residues. J was trimmed by 9 bases and V by 4 bases; bases with no gene match: 9. The CDR3 reads CASSQGGQGGQYF. In DNA, the CDR3 is TGCGCCAGCAGCCAGGGCGGACAGGGAGGGCAGTACTTC. Complete variable domain (other parts from reference TRBV5-1 and TRBJ2-7): KAGVTQTPRYLIKTRGQQVTLSCSPISGHRSVSWYQQTPGQGLQFLFEYFSETQRNKGNFPGRFSGRQFSNSRSEMNVSTLELGDSALYLCASSQGGQGGQYFGPGTRLTVT.

This clonotype was seen a handful of times. The rearrangement links TRBV20-1 to TRBJ1-1; tentatively, D is TRBD1 (6 bases). Germline CDR1 and CDR2: DFQATT and SNEGSKA (reference sequence). The CDR3 is 13 amino acids. The germline V and J ends were trimmed by 6 bases and 6 bases, with 17 bases remaining between them. CDR3 sequence reads: CSARLNRAPEAFF. The CDR3, as DNA: TGCAGTGCGAGACTCAACAGGGCCCCTGAAGCTTTCTTT.

Worth noting for this clonotype: The junction differs from germline at one of its ends, possibly a read error. CDR3 in DNA: TGTGCCGGCAGTATAGGACAGGGACATGAGCAGTTCTTC. This translates into CAGSIGQGHEQFF. The chain combines TRBV12-3 or TRBV12-4 with TRBJ2-1; 8 positions agree with TRBD1. This CDR3 has 13 amino acids.

The chain links TRBV11-2 to TRBJ2-6, with unresolved D. V shed 4 bases and J shed 4 bases, with 17 bases lying between them. The CDR3 consists of 17 residues. Germline V gene sequence: CDR1 SGHAT, CDR2 FQNNGV. The CDR3: CASSSLKQAPGANVLTF. CDR3 DNA: TGTGCCAGCAGCTCCTTGAAGCAGGCTCCCGGGGCCAACGTCCTGACTTTC.

This clonotype was picked up a small number of times. This chain links TRBV7-8 with TRBJ1-2, with D perhaps TRBD1 (5 bases). The CDR3 length is 17 residues. Germline V CDR1 and CDR2: SGHVS, FQNEAQ. The V end was cut by 3 bases, the J end by 4 bases, with 21 bases between. This chain's CDR3 is CASSLREGPLGLYGYTF. DNA for the CDR3: TGTGCCAGCAGCTTGCGGGAGGGGCCCCTGGGCCTCTATGGCTACACCTTC.

The chain is built from TRBV6-1 and TRBJ2-3; TRBD2 matches 15 bases. The CDR3 is made up of 17 amino acids. Trimming cost V 0 bases and J 8 bases; bases outside gene matches: 6. Per germline, CDR1 MNHNS and CDR2 SASEGT. CDR3 in amino acids: CASSEALLGLAGGTQYF. For the CDR3, the DNA is TGTGCCAGCAGTGAAGCGCTTCTGGGACTAGCGGGAGGTACGCAGTATTTT.

Note on this clonotype: This may be a read error, as it is one base from a much larger clone. The V call is TRBV12-3 or TRBV12-4, the J call TRBJ1-2; 10 bases line up with TRBD1. Trimming removed 3 bases from V and 7 bases from J; junction bases left unmatched: 2. CDR3 length: 13 residues. CDR3 sequence (DNA): TGTGCCAGCAGTTTGACAGGGGGCCCTGGCTACACCTTC. Its translation is CASSLTGGPGYTF.

This chain joins TRBV7-2 and TRBJ2-7; D possibly corresponds to TRBD2 (6 bases). The V and J ends lost 4 bases and 7 bases respectively, with 20 bases between them. Germline CDR1 reads SGHTA; CDR2 reads FQGNSA. CDR3 length equals 15 residues. The CDR3 is CASSSVAAPYNEQYF. The CDR3, as DNA: TGTGCCAGCAGCTCTGTAGCGGCCCCCTACAATGAGCAGTACTTC.

The rearrangement uses TRBV15 and TRBJ2-3; TRBD1 matches at 7 bases. V was pared by 3 bases and J by 10 bases, with 10 bases of the junction left unmatched. This CDR3 contains 14 residues. Germline-derived CDR1 and CDR2 are LNHNV and YYDKDF (reference sequence). Here the CDR3 reads CATSSGLGQAPQYF. CDR3 DNA sequence: TGTGCCACCAGCAGCGGGCTCGGACAGGCTCCGCAGTATTTT.

Only one count was recorded for this clonotype. This chain links TRBV3-1 with TRBJ1-6, with D hard to call. The V and J ends lost 1 base and 7 bases respectively, with 14 bases between them. The CDR3 has 16 amino acids. CDR1 and CDR2 (germline): LGHDT, YNNKEL (reference sequence). The DNA for the CDR3 is TGTGCCAGCAGCCAAGCCCTAAGCGGGGTGAATTCACCCCTCCACTTT. This sequence encodes CASSQALSGVNSPLHF.

The rearrangement uses TRBV24-1 and TRBJ2-7, with 9 positions matching TRBD2. The CDR3 loop spans 16 amino acids. CDR1 and CDR2 (germline): KGHDR, SFDVKD. Trimming took 3 bases from V and 7 from J; bases not matched to a gene: 12. The CDR3 region is CATSDPSGGSYNEQYF. The CDR3 region has the DNA TGTGCCACCAGTGATCCAAGCGGGGGGTCCTACAATGAGCAGTACTTC.

There are a few counts of this clonotype. V gene TRBV10-3 combines with J gene TRBJ2-3, with a weak D call TRBD1 (6 bases). CDR1 and CDR2 from the germline V gene are ENHRY and SYGVKD. CDR3 length equals 14 residues. V dropped 8 bases and J dropped 2 bases, with 14 bases sitting between them. The CDR3: CAIQSGHYTDTQYF. The CDR3 coding sequence is TGTGCCATCCAATCGGGACACTACACAGATACGCAGTATTTT.

V and J are TRBV20-1 and TRBJ2-1; 9 bases align to TRBD1. Germline lookup yields CDR1 DFQATT and CDR2 SNEGSKA (reference sequence). The CDR3 sequence is 14 residues long. V was pared by 3 bases and J by 12 bases, with 12 bases of the junction left unmatched. The CDR3 nucleotides read TGCAGTGCTAGTCAGGGGACAGGGTCCCTTGGGCAGTTCTTC. Protein: CSASQGTGSLGQFF.

This clonotype occurred a few times. J is TRBJ2-7 and V is TRBV27, with no clear D. V lost 4 bases, J lost 4 bases, and 11 bases lay in between. CDR1 MNHEY and CDR2 SMNVEV come from the germline V gene (reference sequence). There are 13 residues in the CDR3. CDR3 DNA: TGTGCCAGCAGTTACCTTCTCGGGTACGAGCAGTACTTC. Amino acids: CASSYLLGYEQYF.